This TCR beta chain was observed in a study of T cell responses to AZD1222 COVID-19 vaccine. Germline V lookup: CDR1 MDHEN, CDR2 SYDVKM. This CDR3 has 16 residues. V lost 1 base and J lost 2, with 15 bases in between. As regards this clone: Its antigen remains unidentified.

Profiled with immunoSEQ multiplex PCR; TCRdb holds only in-frame clones, not every one. The data contain some 280,000 clones, 94% of them singletons. Findings of the study overall: Most donors were white British and more were female, and clonal diversity was possibly underestimated. Epitopes outside B.1.351 and B.1.1.7 mutated regions reportedly drew nearly half of spike TCRs. Spike-wide vaccine-associated CD4 TCRs dominated at 160-218 and 743-854. Researchers took repertoire samples only after the peak T cell response had come.

The TCR originated in an adult who received the AZD1222 COVID-19 vaccine. The chain joins TRBV28 to TRBJ2-7; D remains ambiguous. Sequenced here: peripheral blood, sampled 28 days after the second AZD1222 dose. CDR3 DNA sequence: TGTGCCAGCAGTTTATACGCCGGAGCCCTCACCTACGAGCAGTACTTC. Amino acids: CASSLYAGALTYEQYF.